Listed below are T cell receptor beta chains from one sample, sequenced in a study of cytomegalovirus exposure and HLA in healthy donors. TCRdb's table, derived via immunoSEQ multiplex PCR, lists solely in-frame clones and lacks some. Here the sample spans about 150,000 clones, 82% being singletons. The source material was PBMCs. The receptors here all came from a male donor in good health and CMV-seronegative. The conserved cysteine and the conserved F or W are not part of the CDR3 here. The order of the fields is clone size, J gene, V gene, CDR3 protein. Some rows mark clone size as missing; the rest say once, few, many or name a class of expanded clone.

>-|TRBJ2-7|TRBV11-1
ASSSEVGVSEQY
>-|TRBJ2-2|TRBV19
ASSRDRVNLGELF
>once|TRBJ2-3|TRBV6-5
ASSSGQPTLTDTQY
>few|TRBJ1-2|TRBV5-4
ASSSQGEGYGYT
>-|TRBJ2-1|TRBV13
ASSNPSPGGVYEQF
>-|TRBJ2-3|TRBV13
ASSSGWGQGEDTQY
>-|TRBJ1-1|TRBV4-1
ASSQGTDLNTEAF
>-|-|TRBV18
ASSPTGVGEQY
>-|TRBJ1-1|TRBV19
ASSFIGSSTEAF
>-|TRBJ2-5|TRBV6-5
ASSRGGDGSVTQY
>-|TRBJ2-3|TRBV11-2
ASSLVAVVYTDTQY
>-|TRBJ2-2|TRBV5-6
ASTPGGINTGELF
>few|TRBJ2-7|TRBV11-1
ASSLGTRLSGGIYEQY
>-|TRBJ2-7|TRBV7-2
ASSTGLAPSYEQY
>-|TRBJ2-1|TRBV2
ASRPTSGIVQF
>-|TRBJ2-3|TRBV5-1
ASRTGTASTDTQY
>-|TRBJ2-3|TRBV9
ASSVGLGGTDTQY
>-|TRBJ2-7|TRBV27
ASSLLDRNEQY
>-|TRBJ2-6|TRBV10-3
AIPGSNLGTGGVVGANVLT
>-|TRBJ1-1|TRBV30
AWSVPGINTEAF
>once|TRBJ1-4|TRBV5-1
ASSEDRGVEDEKLF
>-|TRBJ1-6|TRBV4-1
ASSQEGGVSPLH
>-|-|TRBV25-1
ASSGGFSYEQY
>-|TRBJ2-6|TRBV21-1
ASSKGRGRSWANVLT
>-|TRBJ1-1|TRBV6-1
ASSEQSENTEAF
>-|TRBJ2-7|TRBV29-1
SARRSSGGSYEQY
>-|TRBJ1-1|TRBV7-9
ASSLAGTDTNTEAF
>-|TRBJ2-1|TRBV9
ASSAMGQSNNEQF
>-|TRBJ1-4|TRBV11-2
ASRDDRGSEKLF
>-|TRBJ1-6|TRBV7-2
ASSLGHRSNSPLH
>-|TRBJ2-5|TRBV6-5
ASSIPRQETQY
>once|TRBJ1-5|TRBV19
ASSRTGGYQPQH
>-|TRBJ1-1|TRBV5-1
ASSLLGGGNTEAF
>-|TRBJ2-2|TRBV9
ASSNPGQGYTGELF
>-|TRBJ2-7|TRBV9
ASSVPRQDGDYEQY
>-|TRBJ1-6|TRBV2
ASSTPDRGYNSPLH
>-|TRBJ2-7|TRBV2
ASRGGASSYEQY
>few|TRBJ1-1|TRBV2
ASSRGSSSPEAF
>-|TRBJ1-3|TRBV6-1
ASSEYRLVSGNTIY
>once|TRBJ1-1|TRBV18
ASSPRQGLTEAF
>-|TRBJ1-1|TRBV28
ASSLLSRNTEAF
>-|TRBJ1-5|TRBV2
ASSGQNSNQPQH
>once|TRBJ2-6|TRBV6-5
ASTPVSSGANVLT
>-|TRBJ1-1|TRBV29-1
SVGGGLNTEAF
>few|TRBJ1-5|TRBV19
ASSYSTGVVSNQPQH